This T cell receptor (beta chain) was obtained from a study of CD8 T cells in ankylosing spondylitis. General observations from the study: Significant enrichment of disease-linked clones was reportedly seen in matched ankylosing spondylitis synovial fluid. Seemingly characteristic of ankylosing spondylitis blood was a TCR beta motif consisting of eight highly homologous variants.

Worth noting for this clonotype: Its specificity is unknown.

Libraries for TCR beta were made by quantitative 5'-RACE with molecular barcodes. TCRdb re-derived calls from the 5' RACE reads in MiXCR, one entry per CDR3 protein. The sample records 200,000 to 250,000 distinct CDR3 sequences, roughly 26% being singletons. There are 15 residues in the CDR3. Deletions cut 4 bases from V and 1 base from J, with 13 bases between. The V gene's germline CDR1 is MNHEY and CDR2 SVGAGI. This chain joins TRBV6-5 and TRBJ1-1, with D maybe TRBD1 (6 bases). The sequenced material came from blood, either unsorted or a sorted T cell fraction (not recorded which). The receptor was derived from a male donor with ankylosing spondylitis or in good health (not recorded which). The CDR3 sequence is CASSSLQGRNTEAFF. DNA of the CDR3: TGTGCCAGCAGTTCCCTTCAGGGGCGGAACACTGAAGCTTTCTTT.